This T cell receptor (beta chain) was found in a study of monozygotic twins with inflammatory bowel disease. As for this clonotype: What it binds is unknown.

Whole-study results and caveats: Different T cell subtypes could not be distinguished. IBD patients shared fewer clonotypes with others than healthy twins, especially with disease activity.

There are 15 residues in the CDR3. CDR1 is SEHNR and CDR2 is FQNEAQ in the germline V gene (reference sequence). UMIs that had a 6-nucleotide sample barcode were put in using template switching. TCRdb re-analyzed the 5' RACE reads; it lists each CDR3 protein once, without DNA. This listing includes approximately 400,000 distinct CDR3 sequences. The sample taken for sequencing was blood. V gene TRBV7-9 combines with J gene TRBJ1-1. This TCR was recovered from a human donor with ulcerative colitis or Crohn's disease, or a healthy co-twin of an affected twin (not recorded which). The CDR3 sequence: CASSERGRGLTEAFF. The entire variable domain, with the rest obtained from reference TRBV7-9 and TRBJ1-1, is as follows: DTGVSQNPRHKITKRGQNVTFRCDPISEHNRLYWYRQTLGQGPEFLTYFQNEAQLEKSRLLSDRFSAERPKGSFSTLEIQRTEQGDSAMYLCASSERGRGLTEAFFGQGTRLTVV.